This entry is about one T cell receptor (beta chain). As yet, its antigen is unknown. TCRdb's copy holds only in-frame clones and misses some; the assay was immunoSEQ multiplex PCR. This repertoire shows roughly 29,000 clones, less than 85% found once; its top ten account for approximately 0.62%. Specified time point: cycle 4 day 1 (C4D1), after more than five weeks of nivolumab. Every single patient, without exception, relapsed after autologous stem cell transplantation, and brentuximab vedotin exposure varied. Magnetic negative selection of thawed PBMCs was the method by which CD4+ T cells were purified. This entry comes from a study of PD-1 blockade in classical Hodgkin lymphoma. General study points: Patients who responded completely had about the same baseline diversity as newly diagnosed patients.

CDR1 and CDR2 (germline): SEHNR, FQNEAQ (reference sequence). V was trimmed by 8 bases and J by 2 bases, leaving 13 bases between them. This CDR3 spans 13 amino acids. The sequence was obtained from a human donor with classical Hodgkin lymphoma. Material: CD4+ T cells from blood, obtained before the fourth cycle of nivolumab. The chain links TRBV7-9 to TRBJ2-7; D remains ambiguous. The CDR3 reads CASWQVGPYEQYF. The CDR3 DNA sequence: TGTGCCAGCTGGCAGGTCGGGCCCTACGAGCAGTACTTC.